This TCR beta chain comes out of a study of T cells in localized non-small cell lung cancer (TCRdb year 2020). In the study overall: Comparing tumors with uninvolved tumor-adjacent lungs, the study looked at the T cell repertoires of 236 patients with early-stage NSCLC. Of the NSCLC patients, fewer than 150 were male and about a hundred were female, and the mean age was about 69 years. All 230 or so NSCLC patients in the cohort were treatment-naive and had localized lung tumors that were resected. What the research found in general, with its limitations: Because of the exploratory design, TCR variables were selected using unadjusted p-values without false-discovery rate correction. Longer overall survival was associated with higher T cell density in blood, whereas shorter survival was associated with higher clonality in adjacent lung. Because multi-region tumor sequencing was not performed, intratumor heterogeneity could not be ruled out. A median of roughly 60 of the top 100 tumor clones were detected in paired uninvolved adjacent lung, and 25 to 35 of these tumor clones were also found among the top 100 clones of the paired uninvolved adjacent lung. The highest T cell clonality was observed in uninvolved tumor-adjacent lung, where clonality exceeded that of tumor, suggesting that antigenic responses were more focused in uninvolved tumor-adjacent lung.

At diagnosis, peripheral blood, uninvolved tumor-adjacent lung and tumor were collected and stored as a combination of fresh-frozen and FFPE material. For TCR repertoire profiling, blood samples were analyzed as peripheral blood mononuclear cells. For this chain, trimming is 6 bases at the V end and 1 base at the J end, and the number of junction bases without a gene match is 3. Inclusive of the bounding cysteine and phenylalanine, the CDR3 is 14 residues long. Of all the DNA, just the CDR3 is kept, 42 bases in frame from base 1. Reading the germline V gene gives CDR1 MNHEY and CDR2 SVGAGI. As to this clone: Its antigen target is currently unknown. No base-level quality is on record; no much larger clone is a single base apart.

The immunoSEQ Assay was used to sequence TCR beta CDR3 regions from DNA. On the study's bioinformatics: To compute T cell density, TCR beta template counts were normalized to usable DNA, which was estimated by amplifying housekeeping genes. Using the preseqR package, richness was estimated by extrapolating to 120,000 templates for tissue samples and 400,000 templates for PBMC samples. Clonality was taken to be one minus Pielou's evenness. Tissue-enriched TCRs were identified by differential abundance testing using productive amino-acid clonotypes, minimum total count 5 and alpha 0.1. Repertoire overlap between compartments was quantified with the Jaccard Index and Morisita Overlap Index. TCR beta CDR3s were clustered by GLIPH together with public tetramer-defined viral CDR3s, and at least three viral sequences plus V-gene enrichment were required for viral motifs. The clones in this table, taken by TCRdb from immuneACCESS, are in-frame only. Not every clone is retained; where verified, under half of the shortfall comes from an unresolved V gene, and the cause of the rest is unknown. V, J and clone size were drawn from that table, and D and trimming were deduced from the DNA. Counted in this sample were under 25,000 clones; less than 90% of them appeared once. The ten largest clones add up to roughly 23% of the sample.

Recombination joined TRBV6-5 with TRBJ2-7, with 10 junctional bases fitting TRBD1. The sequence derives from a man aged 40 to 75 with stage II squamous cell lung carcinoma. The sequencing here drew on PBMCs, taken before any cancer treatment. At the DNA level, the sequence is TGTGCCAGCAGCGGGACAGGGGTTTCCTACGAGCAGTACTTC. Its amino acids are CASSGTGVSYEQYF.